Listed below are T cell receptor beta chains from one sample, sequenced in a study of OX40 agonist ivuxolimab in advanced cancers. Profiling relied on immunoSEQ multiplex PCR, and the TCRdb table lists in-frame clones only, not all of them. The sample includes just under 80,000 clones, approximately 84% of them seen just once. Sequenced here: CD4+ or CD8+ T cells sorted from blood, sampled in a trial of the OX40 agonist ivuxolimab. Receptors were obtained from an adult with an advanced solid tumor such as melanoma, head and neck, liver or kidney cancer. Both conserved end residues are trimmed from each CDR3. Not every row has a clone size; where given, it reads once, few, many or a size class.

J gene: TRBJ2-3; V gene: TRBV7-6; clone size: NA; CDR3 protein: ASSLRAGGPQPSGITDTQY
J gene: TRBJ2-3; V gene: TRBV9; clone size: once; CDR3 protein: ASSVGDTQY
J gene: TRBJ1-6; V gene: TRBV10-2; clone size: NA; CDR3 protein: ASSEPVYNSPLH
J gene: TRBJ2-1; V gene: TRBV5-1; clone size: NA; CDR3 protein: ASSFQGASGGNEQF
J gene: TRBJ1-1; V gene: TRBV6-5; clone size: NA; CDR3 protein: ASRKRSTAEAF
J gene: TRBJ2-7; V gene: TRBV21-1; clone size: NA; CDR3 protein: ASRQFYEQY
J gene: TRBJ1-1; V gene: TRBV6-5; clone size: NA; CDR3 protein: ASSTGRLEAF
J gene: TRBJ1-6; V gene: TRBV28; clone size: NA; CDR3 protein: ASSLGGSFASPLH
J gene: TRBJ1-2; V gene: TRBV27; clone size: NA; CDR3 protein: ASGSGYT
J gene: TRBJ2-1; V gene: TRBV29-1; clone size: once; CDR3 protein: SVGGETNEQF
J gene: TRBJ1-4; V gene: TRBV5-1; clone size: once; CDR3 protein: ASSSGGNEKLF
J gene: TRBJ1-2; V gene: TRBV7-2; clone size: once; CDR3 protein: ASSSPTTYGYT
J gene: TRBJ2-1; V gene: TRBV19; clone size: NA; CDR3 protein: ASSVLAASNEQF
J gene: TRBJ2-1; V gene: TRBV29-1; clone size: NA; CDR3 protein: SVPRGSSYNEQF
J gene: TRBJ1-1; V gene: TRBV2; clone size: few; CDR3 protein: ASSVGRVSTEAF
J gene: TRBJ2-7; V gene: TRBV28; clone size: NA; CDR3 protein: ASSPRGQGTHEQY